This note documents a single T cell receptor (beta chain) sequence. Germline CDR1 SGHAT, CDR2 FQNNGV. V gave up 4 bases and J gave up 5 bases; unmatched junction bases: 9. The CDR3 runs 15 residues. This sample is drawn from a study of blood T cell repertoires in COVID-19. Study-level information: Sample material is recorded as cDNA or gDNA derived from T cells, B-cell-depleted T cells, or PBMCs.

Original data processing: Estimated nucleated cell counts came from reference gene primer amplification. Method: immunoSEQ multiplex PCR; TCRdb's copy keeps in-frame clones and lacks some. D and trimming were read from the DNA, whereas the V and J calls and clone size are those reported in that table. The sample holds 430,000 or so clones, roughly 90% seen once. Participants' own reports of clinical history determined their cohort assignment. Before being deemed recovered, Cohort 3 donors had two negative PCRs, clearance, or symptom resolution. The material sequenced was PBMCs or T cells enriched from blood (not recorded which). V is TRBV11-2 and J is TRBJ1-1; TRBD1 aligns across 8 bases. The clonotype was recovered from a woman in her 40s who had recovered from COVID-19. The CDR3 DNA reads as TGTGCCAGCAGCTCAAGGACAGGGACGTGGACTGAAGCTTTCTTT. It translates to CASSSRTGTWTEAFF.